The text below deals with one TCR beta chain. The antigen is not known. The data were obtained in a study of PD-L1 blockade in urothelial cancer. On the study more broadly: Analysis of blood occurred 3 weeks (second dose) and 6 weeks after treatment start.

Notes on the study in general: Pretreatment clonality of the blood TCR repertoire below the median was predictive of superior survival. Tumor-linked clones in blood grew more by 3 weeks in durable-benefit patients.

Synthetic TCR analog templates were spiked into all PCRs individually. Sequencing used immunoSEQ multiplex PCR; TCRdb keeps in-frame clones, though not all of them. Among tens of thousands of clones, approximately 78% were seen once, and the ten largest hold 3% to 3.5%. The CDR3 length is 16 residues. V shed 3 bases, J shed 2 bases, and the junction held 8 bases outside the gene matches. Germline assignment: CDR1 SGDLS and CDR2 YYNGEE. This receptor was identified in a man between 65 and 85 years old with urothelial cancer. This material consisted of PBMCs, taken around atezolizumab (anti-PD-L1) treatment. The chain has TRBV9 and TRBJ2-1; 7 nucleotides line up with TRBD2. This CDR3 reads CASSGGLGGTYNEQFF. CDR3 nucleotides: TGTGCCAGCAGCGGGGGCCTGGGGGGGACCTACAATGAGCAGTTCTTC.